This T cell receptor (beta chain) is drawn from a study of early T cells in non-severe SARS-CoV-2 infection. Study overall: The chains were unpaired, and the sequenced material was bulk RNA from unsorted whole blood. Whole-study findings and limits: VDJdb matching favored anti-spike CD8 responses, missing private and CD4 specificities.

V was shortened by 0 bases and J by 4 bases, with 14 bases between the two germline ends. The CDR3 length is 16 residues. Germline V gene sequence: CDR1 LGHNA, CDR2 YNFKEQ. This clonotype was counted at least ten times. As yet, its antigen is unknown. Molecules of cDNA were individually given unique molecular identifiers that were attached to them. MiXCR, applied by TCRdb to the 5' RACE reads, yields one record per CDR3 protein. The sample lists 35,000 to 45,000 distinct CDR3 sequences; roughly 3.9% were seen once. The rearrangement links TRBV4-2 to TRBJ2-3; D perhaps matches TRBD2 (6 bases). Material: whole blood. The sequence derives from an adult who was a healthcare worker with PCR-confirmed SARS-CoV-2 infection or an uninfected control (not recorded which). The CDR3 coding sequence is TGTGCCAGCAGCCAAGATCTCGCGGGAATGGCAGATACGCAGTATTTT. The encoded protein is CASSQDLAGMADTQYF.